The 32 T cell receptor beta chains presented below share a single source sample, sequenced in a study of blood T cell repertoires in COVID-19. TCRdb's copy holds only in-frame clones and misses some; the assay was immunoSEQ multiplex PCR. The sample has roughly 120,000 clones, about 90% seen once; the top ten hold 4.6%. The source material was peripheral blood. The receptor set was obtained from a woman between 50 and 59 years old with acute or convalescent COVID-19.

The J gene is TRBJ2-1, the V gene TRBV3-1 (or the pseudogene TRBV3-2); 11 positions agree with TRBD1. Germline V gene sequence: CDR1 LGHDT, CDR2 YNNKEL (reference sequence). The junction had 7 bases not matched to a gene; V was cut back by 5 bases and J by 4 bases. This CDR3 spans 16 amino acids. CDR3 nucleotides: TGTGCCAGCAGCGTAACCGGGACAGGGGGGTACAATGAGCAGTTCTTC. Protein sequence: CASSVTGTGGYNEQFF.

CDR3 protein: CASLKEDTDTQYF. The CDR3 DNA reads as TGCGCCAGCCTTAAGGAGGACACAGATACGCAGTATTTT. The chain combines TRBV10-2 with TRBJ2-3; weak D call: TRBD2 (5 bases). The CDR3 is made up of 13 amino acids. Germline values: CDR1 WSHSY, CDR2 SAAADI. Trimming shortened V by 8 bases and J by 2 bases, and 11 bases separated the two germline ends.

The rearrangement uses TRBV7-9 and TRBJ1-2; TRBD1 is a possible D gene (6 bases). V lost 5 bases and J 4 bases, leaving 17 bases between the germline ends. CDR1 is SEHNR, CDR2 FQNEAQ, per germline (reference sequence). The CDR3 is made up of 15 amino acids. The CDR3 nucleotides read TGTGCCAGCAGCACCCCGGGGGGGGGCATCTATGGCTACACCTTC. Translation: CASSTPGGGIYGYTF.

The chain uses TRBV28 and TRBJ2-7; D is uncertain. This CDR3 contains 11 residues. Germline CDR1 reads MDHEN; CDR2 reads SYDVKM. Trimming pared 6 bases from V and 4 bases from J, leaving 7 bases between. The CDR3 loop is CASSAAYEQYF. The CDR3 coding sequence is TGTGCCAGCAGCGCAGCGTACGAGCAGTACTTC. Looking up the rest from reference TRBV28 and TRBJ2-7 gives the full variable domain: DVKVTQSSRYLVKRTGEKVFLECVQDMDHENMFWYRQDPGLGLRLIYFSYDVKMKEKGDIPEGYSVSREKKERFSLILESASTNQTSMYLCASSAAYEQYFGPGTRLTVT.

The count of this clone is one. The chain joins TRBV27 to TRBJ2-1, with 7 bases lining up with TRBD2. CDR3 length: 15 amino acids. V was pared by 10 bases and J by 3 bases, with 12 bases of the junction left unmatched. Germline CDR1 reads MNHEY; CDR2 reads SMNVEV (reference sequence). The DNA for the CDR3 is TGTGCCACCCACGGGGGAGGGCGCGGCTACAATGAGCAGTTCTTC. As protein: CATHGGGRGYNEQFF.

The rearrangement links TRBV6-5 to TRBJ1-2; 8 nucleotides match TRBD1. Germline lookup yields CDR1 MNHEY and CDR2 SVGAGI. The V gene end was trimmed by 6 bases and the J gene end by 7 bases; junction bases not matched to a gene: 7. CDR3 length equals 13 residues. The CDR3 spells CASSRGQGGGYTF. CDR3 sequence (DNA): TGTGCCAGCAGCAGAGGACAGGGTGGTGGCTACACCTTC.

The genes are TRBV21-1 and TRBJ1-2. TRBV21-1 is marked as a pseudogene. The CDR3 spans 15 residues. In DNA, the CDR3 is TGTGCCAGCAGCAAAGAGGCGGGATTTAACTATGGCTACACCTTC. Its protein product is CASSKEAGFNYGYTF.

The rearrangement links TRBV18 to TRBJ1-3, with D perhaps matching TRBD1 (6 bases). V was pared by 3 bases and J by 7 bases, with 31 bases between. Per the germline V gene, CDR1 is KGHSH and CDR2 is LQKENI. The CDR3 length is 20 residues. The CDR3: CASSPPGQILPLYRSNTIYF. The CDR3 DNA reads TGTGCCAGCTCACCGCCGGGACAAATACTGCCGCTCTACCGGTCTAACACCATATATTTT.

The chain recombines TRBV7-9 with TRBJ1-5; the D is unclear. Germline CDR1 is SEHNR and CDR2 is FQNEAQ (reference sequence). The CDR3 is 19 residues long. V lost 2 bases and J 0 bases, leaving 20 bases between the germline ends. The chain's CDR3 is CASSLWYQRPFISNQPQHF. The CDR3 DNA sequence: TGTGCCAGCAGCTTATGGTACCAGCGCCCCTTCATTAGCAATCAGCCCCAGCATTTT.

The rearrangement links TRBV28 to TRBJ2-7; TRBD2 is a possible D gene (6 bases). V gave up 8 bases and J gave up 5 bases, with 19 bases separating them. The V gene's germline CDR1 is MDHEN and CDR2 SYDVKM. CDR3 length: 14 residues. The CDR3 is CASADESGRNEQYF. In DNA, the CDR3 is TGTGCCAGCGCAGATGAGTCAGGGAGGAACGAGCAGTACTTC.

V is TRBV11-1 and J is TRBJ2-5; TRBD1 matches at 11 bases. V dropped 5 bases and J dropped 5; count of bases not matched to a gene: 7. CDR1 is SGHAT, CDR2 FQDESV, per germline (reference sequence). The CDR3 length is 15 residues. The chain's CDR3 is CASSPWTGGRETQYF. The CDR3 DNA reads as TGTGCCAGCAGCCCCTGGACAGGGGGCCGGGAGACCCAGTACTTC.

This chain joins TRBV2 and TRBJ1-2; D unresolved. CDR1 and CDR2 from the germline V gene are SNHLY and FYNNEI. Trimming pared 7 bases from V and 4 bases from J, leaving 19 bases between. This CDR3 region has 15 residues. The CDR3 loop reads CASNRYSGVGYGYTF. CDR3 DNA sequence: TGTGCCAGCAACAGATACTCCGGTGTGGGCTATGGCTACACCTTC.

The chain links TRBV30 to TRBJ1-6; possibly TRBD1 for D (5 bases). Germline V lookup: CDR1 GTSNPN, CDR2 SVGIG (reference sequence). Trimming shortened V by 5 bases and J by 7 bases, and 9 bases separated the two germline ends. CDR3 length: 12 amino acids. CDR3 loop: CAWGTGNSPLHF. The DNA of the CDR3 is TGTGCCTGGGGAACAGGAAATTCACCCCTCCACTTT.

The V and J genes are TRBV11-2 and TRBJ2-2; no definite D call. The CDR3 covers 15 residues. Trimming took off 2 bases at V and 7 bases at J, with 14 bases between the two ends. CDR1 SGHAT and CDR2 FQNNGV come from the germline V gene. CDR3 nucleotide sequence: TGTGCCAGCAGCTTATTTGATTACAGTCTCGGGGAGCTGTTTTTT. Protein product: CASSLFDYSLGELFF.

The chain recombines TRBV11-2 with TRBJ2-7; weak D call: TRBD2 (6 bases). This CDR3 spans 15 amino acids. V was cut by 0 bases and J by 4 bases, with 13 bases left in between. Germline CDR1 SGHAT, CDR2 FQNNGV. The CDR3 coding sequence is TGTGCCAGCAGCTTAGAGGGCCGGGCGGGGTACGAGCAGTACTTC. Translated, it gives CASSLEGRAGYEQYF.

The V and J genes are TRBV6-1 and TRBJ1-5, with 7 bases lining up with TRBD1. V lost 0 bases and J lost 10; bases outside the gene matches: 21. The CDR3 consists of 19 residues. CDR1 is MNHNS, CDR2 SASEGT, per germline. In nucleotides, the CDR3 is TGTGCCAGCAGTGAAGCGCGGGGGGGGCAGGGCCAGGGGGAGCGACCCCAGCATTTT. Translating gives CASSEARGGQGQGERPQHF.

This chain uses TRBV3-1 (or the pseudogene TRBV3-2) with TRBJ1-5; 7 positions match TRBD1. The V segment lost 3 bases and the J segment 5 bases; nucleotides outside the gene matches: 4. The germline V gene has CDR1 LGHDT and CDR2 YNNKEL (reference sequence). The CDR3 contains 14 residues. In DNA, the CDR3 is TGTGCCAGCAGCCAGACAGGGAACCATCAGCCCCAGCATTTT. This codes for CASSQTGNHQPQHF.

The CDR3 loop reads CASSYPSGGKGETQYF. DNA of the CDR3: TGTGCCAGCAGCTATCCCAGCGGGGGGAAGGGAGAGACCCAGTACTTC. The genes are TRBV7-9 and TRBJ2-5; 9 bases are a match to TRBD2. In germline, CDR1 is SEHNR, CDR2 FQNEAQ (reference sequence). This CDR3 spans 16 amino acids. The J segment lost 4 bases and the V segment lost 4 bases, leaving 10 bases of the junction unmatched.

This chain connects TRBV9 to TRBJ2-1; 9 bases line up with TRBD2. V trimming: 4 bases; J trimming: 9 bases; junction bases outside the gene matches: 14. CDR1 is SGDLS, CDR2 YYNGEE, per germline. The CDR3 contains 16 residues. The CDR3 coding sequence is TGTGCCAGCAGCCCACGACATATAGCGGGAGCAACTGAGCAGTTCTTC. Translated: CASSPRHIAGATEQFF.

This chain uses TRBV7-6 with TRBJ1-6; 8 nucleotides agree with TRBD1. The V gene end was trimmed by 5 bases and the J gene end by 5 bases; junction bases not matched to a gene: 8. This CDR3 contains 16 residues. Per germline, CDR1 SGHVS and CDR2 FNYEAQ. As DNA, the CDR3 is TGTGCCAGCAGCCTTATGACGGGACAGGATAATTCACCCCTCCACTTT. Translation gives CASSLMTGQDNSPLHF.

This clone was counted a single time. CDR3 amino acids: CASSPKDSYNQPQHF. The DNA for the CDR3 is TGTGCCAGCAGCCCAAAGGACAGTTACAATCAGCCCCAGCATTTT. The rearrangement joins TRBV11-2 to TRBJ1-5; D possibly corresponds to TRBD1 (6 bases). This CDR3 region has 15 residues. With 5 bases removed from V and 3 bases from J, the gap between germline ends came to 14 bases. CDR1 and CDR2 (germline): SGHAT, FQNNGV.

This chain joins TRBV7-3 and TRBJ2-2; 9 positions agree with TRBD2. V was clipped by 4 bases and J by 3 bases; unmatched bases: 6. Germline loops: CDR1 SGHTA, CDR2 FQGTGA. This CDR3 comprises 16 residues. CDR3 nucleotides: TGTGCCAGCAGCTCCCTTCCTAGCGGGGACACCGGGGAGCTGTTTTTT. It encodes CASSSLPSGDTGELFF.

The rearrangement links TRBV29-1 to TRBJ2-1, with 7 bases identical to TRBD1. From germline, CDR1 is SQVTM and CDR2 ANQGSEA. The CDR3 spans 15 residues. V shed 6 bases, J shed 5 bases, and the junction held 13 bases outside the gene matches. The CDR3, as DNA: TGCAGCGTAGACGGCCACCGGGACAGAGACAATGAGCAGTTCTTC. Translated, it gives CSVDGHRDRDNEQFF.

The chain is built from TRBV15 and TRBJ2-3, with TRBD2 identical over 7 bases. V was pared by 0 bases and J by 2 bases, with 5 bases of the junction left unmatched. Germline values: CDR1 LNHNV, CDR2 YYDKDF (reference sequence). This CDR3 has 16 amino acids. As DNA, the CDR3 is TGTGCCACCAGCAGAGATGGCGGGAGCCCCACAGATACGCAGTATTTT. Its protein product is CATSRDGGSPTDTQYF.

The J gene is TRBJ2-5, the V gene TRBV27, with TRBD2 identical over 12 bases. The CDR3 runs to 16 residues. CDR1 is MNHEY and CDR2 is SMNVEV in the germline V gene (reference sequence). Trimming at V came to 4 bases and at J to 6 bases, leaving 9 bases not matched to a gene. The CDR3 loop reads CASSSGLAGVLKTQYF. The DNA of the CDR3 is TGTGCCAGCAGTTCGGGACTAGCGGGTGTATTGAAGACCCAGTACTTC.

The DNA for the CDR3 is TGTGCCAGCAGTTACTCGACAGGGGGACAGCCCCAGCATTTT. This gives the protein CASSYSTGGQPQHF. The chain has TRBV6-5 and TRBJ1-5; 9 nucleotides match TRBD1. The germline gives CDR1 MNHEY, CDR2 SVGAGI. After removal of 0 bases from V and 7 bases from J, the junction contained 1 base not matched to a gene. This CDR3 has 14 amino acids.

The chain employs TRBV11-3 and TRBJ2-2, with 8 bases fitting TRBD2. Germline assignment: CDR1 SGHNT and CDR2 YENEEA. The CDR3 runs 17 residues. The trim removed 0 bases at V and 4 bases at J, leaving 7 bases unmatched. CDR3 amino acids: CASSLELVGLGTGELFF. The CDR3 coding sequence is TGTGCCAGCAGCTTAGAGTTGGTGGGACTAGGCACCGGGGAGCTGTTTTTT.

The gene calls are TRBV11-3 and TRBJ2-1, with 10 bases lining up with TRBD2. Germline CDR1 and CDR2: SGHNT and YENEEA. Trimming removed 2 bases from V and 4 bases from J; junction bases left unmatched: 5. The CDR3 is made up of 16 amino acids. The CDR3 spells CASSLPGTSAYNEQFF. The CDR3 coding sequence is TGTGCCAGCAGCTTACCCGGGACTAGCGCGTACAATGAGCAGTTCTTC.

The chain combines TRBV7-9 with TRBJ2-5; tentative D call: TRBD1 (6 bases). The CDR3 has 14 residues. The germline V gene has CDR1 SEHNR and CDR2 FQNEAQ (reference sequence). Trimming left V 4 bases short and J 1 base short, with 10 bases between. This CDR3 reads CASSSHRAQETQYF. The CDR3 DNA is TGTGCCAGCAGCTCTCACAGGGCCCAAGAGACCCAGTACTTC.

The chain links TRBV5-4 to TRBJ1-2, with 8 bases identical to TRBD1. V dropped 5 bases and J dropped 1; count of bases not matched to a gene: 4. Per germline, CDR1 SGHNT and CDR2 YYREEE (reference sequence). This CDR3 has 14 amino acids. DNA of the CDR3: TGTGCCAGCAGGGGGACAGGAATTAACTATGGCTACACCTTC. Translating gives CASRGTGINYGYTF.

Only a few counts were recorded for this clone. The V and J genes are TRBV28 and TRBJ1-3; D might be TRBD1 (5 bases). CDR1 and CDR2 (germline): MDHEN, SYDVKM. This CDR3 has 15 amino acids. V was clipped by 7 bases and J by 2 bases, with 15 bases between them. CDR3 residues: CASTDAGLAGNTIYF. CDR3 DNA: TGTGCCAGCACCGATGCGGGGCTGGCTGGAAACACCATATATTTT.

This chain connects TRBV2 to TRBJ1-4; TRBD1 is a possible D gene (5 bases). The CDR3 spans 14 residues. V lost 6 bases, J lost 7 bases, and 15 bases lay in between. CDR1 and CDR2 (germline): SNHLY, FYNNEI. The CDR3 loop reads CASSPDSVVEKLFF. CDR3 nucleotides: TGTGCCAGCAGCCCCGACAGCGTGGTTGAAAAACTGTTTTTT.